Listed here are 12 T cell receptor beta chains from one sample, sequenced in a study of shared clonotypes between healthy human individuals. The protocol was immunoSEQ multiplex PCR, while the TCRdb copy is restricted to in-frame clones and leaves out a portion. Of 400,000 to 600,000 clones listed, roughly 95% are singletons. The sample taken for sequencing was naive CD4+ T cells sorted from blood. Subset in this sample: CD45RA+ positively selected. Source of these receptors: a woman in her 30s in good health.

V is TRBV6-1 and J is TRBJ1-4; D gene ambiguous. CDR3 length equals 14 residues. V dropped 2 bases and J dropped 7 bases, with 11 bases sitting between them. Germline V gene lookup returns CDR1 MNHNS and CDR2 SASEGT. The CDR3 reads CASSEQRRSEKLFF. As DNA, the CDR3 is TGTGCCAGCAGTGAACAAAGGCGATCTGAAAAACTGTTTTTT.

V usage is TRBV7-6 and J usage is TRBJ2-2; D is possibly TRBD1 (5 bases). This CDR3 comprises 15 residues. Germline CDR1 and CDR2: SGHVS and FNYEAQ. The V end was cut by 5 bases, the J end by 2 bases, with 12 bases between. As DNA, the CDR3 is TGTGCCAGCAGCCAAGGGTGGGGCAACACCGGGGAGCTGTTTTTT. This sequence encodes CASSQGWGNTGELFF.

V gene TRBV28 combines with J gene TRBJ2-7; D is perhaps TRBD2 (7 bases). The V end lost 7 bases, the J end lost 4 bases, and 17 bases lay between the germline ends. CDR1 and CDR2 (germline): MDHEN, SYDVKM. This CDR3 has 14 residues. The CDR3 nucleotides are TGTGCCAGCACGTCCGGGGGGCTGACGTACGAGCAGTACTTC. This gives the protein CASTSGGLTYEQYF. The full variable domain, rest sourced from reference TRBV28 and TRBJ2-7, is DVKVTQSSRYLVKRTGEKVFLECVQDMDHENMFWYRQDPGLGLRLIYFSYDVKMKEKGDIPEGYSVSREKKERFSLILESASTNQTSMYLCASTSGGLTYEQYFGPGTRLTVT.

This chain links TRBV5-1 with TRBJ2-7; TRBD2 is a possible D gene (7 bases). CDR3 size: 16 residues. Trimming stripped 4 bases from V and 7 bases from J, with 24 bases between. CDR1 and CDR2 (germline): SGHRS, YFSETQ. The CDR3 sequence: CASSHAQLGGVEEQYF. The CDR3 nucleotides are TGCGCCAGCAGCCATGCACAATTAGGGGGGGTTGAAGAGCAGTACTTC.

This chain connects TRBV18 to TRBJ2-3; D is perhaps TRBD1 or TRBD2 (5 bases each). CDR3 length: 16 amino acids. With 4 bases removed from V and 5 bases from J, the gap between germline ends came to 19 bases. Germline lookup yields CDR1 KGHSH and CDR2 LQKENI. Here the CDR3 DNA reads TGTGCCAGCTCACTGAGACGTGGGGACGGTGGAGATACGCAGTATTTT. This codes for CASSLRRGDGGDTQYF.

V is TRBV5-6 and J is TRBJ2-3, with D tentatively TRBD1 (6 bases). The CDR3 runs to 18 residues. Germline V gene data show CDR1 as SGHDT and CDR2 as YYEEEE. V dropped 1 base and J dropped 0 bases, with 18 bases sitting between them. The CDR3 DNA reads as TGTGCCAGCAGCTTGTCGCCCCACACAGGGCCGAGCACAGATACGCAGTATTTT. It is translated as CASSLSPHTGPSTDTQYF.

The rearrangement links TRBV6-7 to TRBJ1-2; tentatively, D is TRBD1 (6 bases). TRBV6-7 is flagged as an ORF with uncertain function. The ends were cut back, 5 bases at V and 2 bases at J, with 9 bases in the middle. The CDR3 is 13 amino acids. CDR3 residues: CASSKTGNYGYTF. The CDR3 bases are TGTGCCAGCAGTAAAACAGGGAACTATGGCTACACCTTC.

The chain employs TRBV10-1 and TRBJ2-6; no firm D call. Trimming cost V 5 bases and J 0 bases, with 17 bases left between them. The CDR3 spans 18 residues. Germline V CDR1 and CDR2: WNHNN, SYGVQD (reference sequence). CDR3 region: CASSPGVGPNSGANVLTF. Here the CDR3 DNA reads TGCGCCAGCAGTCCTGGGGTAGGTCCTAACTCTGGGGCCAACGTCCTGACTTTC.

This chain joins TRBV28 and TRBJ2-7; no clear D gene. Trimming removed 5 bases at V and 2 bases at J, with 16 bases between. The length of the CDR3 is 15 residues. Looked up from germline, CDR1 is MDHEN and CDR2 is SYDVKM. The CDR3 is CASSLPVVEPYEQYF. The DNA of the CDR3 is TGTGCCAGCAGTCTCCCTGTGGTGGAACCCTACGAGCAGTACTTC. The variable domain in full, with the rest retrieved from reference TRBV28 and TRBJ2-7, is DVKVTQSSRYLVKRTGEKVFLECVQDMDHENMFWYRQDPGLGLRLIYFSYDVKMKEKGDIPEGYSVSREKKERFSLILESASTNQTSMYLCASSLPVVEPYEQYFGPGTRLTVT.

The rearrangement uses TRBV30 and TRBJ1-6; a weak D match, TRBD1 (5 bases). V dropped 4 bases and J dropped 0 bases, with 10 bases sitting between them. From germline, CDR1 is GTSNPN and CDR2 SVGIG (reference sequence). This CDR3 region has 15 residues. CDR3 coding DNA: TGTGCCTGGACGGGGCGCGGCTCCTATAATTCACCCCTCCACTTT. Its protein product is CAWTGRGSYNSPLHF.

The count of this clone is one. The gene calls are TRBV28 and TRBJ1-5; D is unresolved. This CDR3 is built from 13 residues. CDR1 and CDR2 from the germline V gene are MDHEN and SYDVKM. Trimming stripped 6 bases from V and 0 bases from J, with 6 bases between. In DNA form, the CDR3 reads TGTGCCAGCAGGGGGAATAGCAATCAGCCCCAGCATTTT. As protein: CASRGNSNQPQHF. The entire variable domain, with the rest obtained from reference TRBV28 and TRBJ1-5, is as follows: DVKVTQSSRYLVKRTGEKVFLECVQDMDHENMFWYRQDPGLGLRLIYFSYDVKMKEKGDIPEGYSVSREKKERFSLILESASTNQTSMYLCASRGNSNQPQHFGDGTRLSIL.

The chain employs TRBV19 and TRBJ1-1; a possible D gene is TRBD1 (5 bases). The length of the CDR3 is 15 residues. Germline CDR1 is LNHDA and CDR2 is SQIVND (reference sequence). V was trimmed by 5 bases and J by 0 bases, leaving 13 bases between them. The CDR3 sequence is CASSGRDGLNTEAFF. The CDR3 coding sequence is TGTGCCAGTAGTGGCCGGGACGGCTTGAACACTGAAGCTTTCTTT.